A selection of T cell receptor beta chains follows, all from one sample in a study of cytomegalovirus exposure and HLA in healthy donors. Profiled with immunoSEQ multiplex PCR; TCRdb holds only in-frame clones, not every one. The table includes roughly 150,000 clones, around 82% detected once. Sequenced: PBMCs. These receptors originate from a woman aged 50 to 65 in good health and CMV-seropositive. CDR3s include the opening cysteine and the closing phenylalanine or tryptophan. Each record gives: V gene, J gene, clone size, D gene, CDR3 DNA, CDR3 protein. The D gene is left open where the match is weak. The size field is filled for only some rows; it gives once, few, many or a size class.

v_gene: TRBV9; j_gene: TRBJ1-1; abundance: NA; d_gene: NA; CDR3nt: TGTGCCAGCAGCGTAGACCTCGGAGGCACTGAAGCTTTCTTT; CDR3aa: CASSVDLGGTEAFF
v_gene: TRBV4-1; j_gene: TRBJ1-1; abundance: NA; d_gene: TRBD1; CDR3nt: TGCGCCAGCAGCCGGGTACAGGGGAACCTAAACACTGAAGCTTTCTTT; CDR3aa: CASSRVQGNLNTEAFF
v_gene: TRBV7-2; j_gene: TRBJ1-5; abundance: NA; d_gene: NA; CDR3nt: TGTGCCAGCAGCTCCGAGGGCGGGAGCAATCAGCCCCAGCATTTT; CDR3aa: CASSSEGGSNQPQHF
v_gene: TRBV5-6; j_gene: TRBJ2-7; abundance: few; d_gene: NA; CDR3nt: TGTGCCAGCAGCTTGGGCAGGGAGCAGTACTTC; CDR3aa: CASSLGREQYF
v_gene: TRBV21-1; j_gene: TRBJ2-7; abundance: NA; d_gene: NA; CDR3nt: TGTGCCAGCAGCAACTTTAATCGGGGGACTTACGAGCAGTACTTC; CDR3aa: CASSNFNRGTYEQYF
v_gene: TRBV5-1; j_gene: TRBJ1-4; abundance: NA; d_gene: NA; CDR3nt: TGCGCCAGCAGCTTGGGGGTGGAGAATGAAAAACTGTTTTTT; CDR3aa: CASSLGVENEKLFF
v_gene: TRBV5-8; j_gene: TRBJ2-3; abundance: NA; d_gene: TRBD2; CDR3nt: TGTGCCAGCAGCTTGGCCAGAGGAGCGGGGGCGCCCGGTACGCAGTATTTT; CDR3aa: CASSLARGAGAPGTQYF
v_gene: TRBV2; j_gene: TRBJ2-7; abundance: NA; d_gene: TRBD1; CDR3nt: TGTGCCAGCAGCCCCGACAGGGCCCATACCTACGAGCAGTACTTC; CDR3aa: CASSPDRAHTYEQYF
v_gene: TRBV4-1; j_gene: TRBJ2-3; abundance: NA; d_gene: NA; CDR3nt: TGCGCCAGCAGCCAAGAATTGGGCAGGGTGGTTACAGATACGCAGTATTTT; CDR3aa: CASSQELGRVVTDTQYF
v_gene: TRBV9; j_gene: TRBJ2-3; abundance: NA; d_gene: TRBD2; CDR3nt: TGTGCCAGCAGCGCCCGGACTAGCGGGGCCACAGATACGCAGTATTTT; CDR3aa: CASSARTSGATDTQYF
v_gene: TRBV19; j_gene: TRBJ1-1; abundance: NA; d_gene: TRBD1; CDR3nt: TGTGCCAGTAGTACTCCCTTTCAGGGGGTAAACACTGAAGCTTTCTTT; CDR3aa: CASSTPFQGVNTEAFF
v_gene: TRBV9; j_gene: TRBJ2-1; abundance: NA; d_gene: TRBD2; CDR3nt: TGTGCCAGCAGCCCCGCAGCGGGGGGTCGTCAGTTCTTC; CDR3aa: CASSPAAGGRQFF
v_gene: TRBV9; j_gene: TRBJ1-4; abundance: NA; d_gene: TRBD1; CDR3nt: TGTGCCAGCAGCGTGCAGGGACAGGGTGAAAAACTGTTTTTT; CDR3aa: CASSVQGQGEKLFF
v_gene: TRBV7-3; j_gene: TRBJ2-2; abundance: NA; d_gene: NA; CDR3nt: TGTGCCAGCAGTCGGCAGGGCTTCACCGGGGAGCTGTTTTTT; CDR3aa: CASSRQGFTGELFF
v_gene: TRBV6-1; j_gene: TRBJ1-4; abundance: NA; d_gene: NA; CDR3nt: TGTGCCAGCAGTGTTACGGCAACTAATGAAAAACTGTTTTTT; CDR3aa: CASSVTATNEKLFF
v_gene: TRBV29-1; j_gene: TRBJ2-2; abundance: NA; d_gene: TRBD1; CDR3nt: TGCGTCATGGGGACAGGGAACACCGGGGAGCTGTTTTTT; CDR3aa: CVMGTGNTGELFF
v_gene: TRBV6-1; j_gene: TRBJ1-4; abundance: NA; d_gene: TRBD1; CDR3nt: TGTGCCAGCAGGAACAGGGGGATGGTTGAAAAACTGTTTTTT; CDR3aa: CASRNRGMVEKLFF
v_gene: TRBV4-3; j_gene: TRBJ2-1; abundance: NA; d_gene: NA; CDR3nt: TGCGCCAGCAGCCAAGCGGGGAGCTCCTACAATGAGCAGTTCTTC; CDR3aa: CASSQAGSSYNEQFF
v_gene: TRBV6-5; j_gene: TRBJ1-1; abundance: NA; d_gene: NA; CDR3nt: TGTGCCAGCAGATTAGACAGCATGAACACTGAAGCTTTCTTT; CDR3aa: CASRLDSMNTEAFF
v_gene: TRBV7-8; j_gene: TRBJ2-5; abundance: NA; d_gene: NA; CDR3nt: TGTGCCAGCAGCTTATCCGGAGAGACCCAGTACTTC; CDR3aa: CASSLSGETQYF
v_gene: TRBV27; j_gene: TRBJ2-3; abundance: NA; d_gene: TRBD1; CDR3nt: TGTGCCAGCAGTTTATTGACAGGGCCCCCCACAGATACGCAGTATTTT; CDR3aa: CASSLLTGPPTDTQYF
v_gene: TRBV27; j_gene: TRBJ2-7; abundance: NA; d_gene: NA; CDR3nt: TGTGCCAGCAGAGACATAGGGGCCTACGAGCAGTACTTC; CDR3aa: CASRDIGAYEQYF
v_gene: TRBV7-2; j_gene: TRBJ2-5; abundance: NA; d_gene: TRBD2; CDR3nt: TGTGCCAGCAGCCAGGGACTAGCGGAGACCCAGTACTTC; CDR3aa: CASSQGLAETQYF
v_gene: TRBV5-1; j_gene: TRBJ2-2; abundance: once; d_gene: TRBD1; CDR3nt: TGCGCCAGCAGCAGGACAGGGGAGGCCGGGGAGCTGTTTTTT; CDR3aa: CASSRTGEAGELFF
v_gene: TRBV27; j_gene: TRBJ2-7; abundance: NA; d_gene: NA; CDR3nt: TGTGCCAGCAGTTTAATGGGGGCGCCTTTCCACGAGCAGTACTTC; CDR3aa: CASSLMGAPFHEQYF